The TCR beta chain described here comes from a study of T cell clusters in autoimmune cytopenias. Each sample's input was 250 ng genomic DNA, 35,000 to 40,000 genome equivalents. TRB rearrangements were amplified by touch-down multiplex PCR with mixed TRB-A/B primers. TCRdb reprocessed the multiplex PCR reads and reports one entry per CDR3 protein, with no DNA. In total, the table holds 7,500 to 8,000 distinct CDR3 sequences. This clonotype registers medium-sized (0.01 to 0.1%) by frequency. This sample also appeared in a second study, on T cell repertoires in aging, cancer and after chemotherapy. That publication notes: Pre- and post-chemotherapy samples were paired from chronic lymphocytic leukemia patients treated with fludarabine- or bendamustine-based regimens. Across the chemotherapy interval, each cancer cohort showed higher median generation probability, suggesting thymic rebound. Immunological memory after chemotherapy cannot be judged from the repertoire data. In hematological cancer patients, infiltrated lymphoid organs may have impaired thymic emigration or peripheral T cell expansion.

The sample taken for sequencing was peripheral blood. The clonotype was recovered from a human donor with an autoimmune cytopenia or autoimmune hepatitis (not recorded which).

The CDR3 loop is CASSLMGRINEKLFF. The rearrangement links TRBV7-6 to TRBJ1-4. The CDR3 has 15 residues. Germline V CDR1 and CDR2: SGHVS, FNYEAQ.